This TCR beta chain was profiled in a study of CD8 T cells in Susac syndrome. CD8+ and CD4+ T cells were negatively isolated; TEMRA cells were FACS-enriched. The CDR3 length is 13 residues. Trimming took 8 bases from V and 12 from J; bases not matched to a gene: 9. Germline V gene lookup returns CDR1 SEHNR and CDR2 FQNEAQ (reference sequence). cDNA came from about 0.46 to 1 ug RNA primed by random hexamers. The authors amplified TCR beta CDR3 across 54 Vbeta and 13 Jbeta using immunoSEQ multiplex PCR. TCRdb re-derived calls from the immunoSEQ multiplex PCR reads in MiXCR, one entry per CDR3 protein. Of 90,000 to 150,000 distinct CDR3 sequences in the sample, nearly 95% were seen once.

This sequence was found in a human donor in good health. This rearrangement joins TRBV7-9 to TRBJ2-1; 11 bases fit TRBD2. Sequences were obtained from CD4+ T cells from PBMCs. The CDR3 spells CASLAGGPSGQFF. CDR3 nucleotide sequence: TGTGCCAGCTTAGCGGGGGGGCCGTCCGGGCAGTTCTTC.